Listed below are T cell receptor beta chains from one sample, sequenced in a study of T-cell reconstitution after alpha-beta-depleted transplantation in children. TCRdb analysed the PCR reads with MiXCR anew, one entry per CDR3 protein. The sample carries around 530,000 distinct CDR3 sequences, about 30% recorded once. This sample comprised PBMCs from the stem cell graft donor, obtained from the stem cell graft. Source of these receptors: a human donor who donated a stem cell graft to a child with aplastic anemia. Each CDR3 is given with its conserved first and last residue. Each record gives: D gene, clone size, V gene, J gene, CDR3 DNA, CDR3 protein. A D gene is named only where the DNA matches it firmly. Clone size is shown for a subset of rows, as once, few, many or a class of expanded clone.

>-|-|TRBV12-3/TRBV12-4|TRBJ1-1
TGTGCCAGCAGTCAGGCTGGACAGAGGAACACTGAAGCTTTCTTT
CASSQAGQRNTEAFF
>TRBD1|few|TRBV7-6|TRBJ1-1
TGTGCCAGCAGCCCTCCGGGACAGGGGGCCTTAATGAACACTGAAGCTTTCTTT
CASSPPGQGALMNTEAFF
>TRBD1|many|TRBV5-1|TRBJ2-1
TGCGCCAGCAGCTTGGTGGGACAGGGCTACAATGAGCAGTTCTTC
CASSLVGQGYNEQFF
>TRBD2|-|TRBV9|TRBJ2-1
TGTGCCAGCAGCGTTATGGGCGGGAGGGCCTACAATGAGCAGTTCTTC
CASSVMGGRAYNEQFF
>TRBD1|few|TRBV4-1|TRBJ1-1
TGCGCCAGCAGCCAGGGGACAGGGAGCAACACTGAAGCTTTCTTT
CASSQGTGSNTEAFF
>TRBD1|-|TRBV6-5|TRBJ1-2
TGTGCCAGCAGCTATGGGACAGGGGGTTACTATGGCTACACCTTC
CASSYGTGGYYGYTF
>-|-|TRBV13|TRBJ2-1
TGTGCCAGCAGCTTAGGGACCCCGAGAAGGGATGAGCAGTTCTTC
CASSLGTPRRDEQFF
>TRBD2|-|TRBV7-7|TRBJ2-3
TGTGCCAGCAGCTCTACTAGCGGGAGTGGTGATACGCAGTATTTT
CASSSTSGSGDTQYF
>-|-|TRBV18|TRBJ2-2
TGTGCCAGCTCACCAAACAGGAACACCGGGGAGCTGTTTTTT
CASSPNRNTGELFF
>-|-|TRBV7-2|TRBJ1-2
TGTGCCAGCAGCACCTCAGGGGACCCTAACTATGGCTACACCTTC
CASSTSGDPNYGYTF
>-|once|TRBV7-2|TRBJ1-5
TGTGCCAGCAGCTTAGTCCCCGATAGCGATCAGCCCCAGCATTTT
CASSLVPDSDQPQHF
>-|-|TRBV6-5|TRBJ1-5
TGTGCCAGCGGATGGCAGCCCCAGCATTTT
CASGWQPQHF
>TRBD2|-|TRBV7-9|TRBJ2-7
TGTGCCAGCAGCTTAGTGGGATCGGGACTAGCGGCCGACGAGCAGTACTTC
CASSLVGSGLAADEQYF
>TRBD2|-|TRBV29-1|TRBJ2-7
TGCAGCGTTCTAGCGGGTCGAGCCGGGGTTGGCGAGCAGTACTTC
CSVLAGRAGVGEQYF
>-|-|TRBV5-1|TRBJ1-1
TGCGCCAGCAGGGATAACAGGCTGAACACTGAAGCTTTCTTT
CASRDNRLNTEAFF
>-|many|TRBV28|TRBJ1-1
TGTGCCAGCAGTTGGAGCACTGAAGCTTTCTTT
CASSWSTEAFF
>-|-|TRBV5-1|TRBJ2-5
TGCGCCAGCAGAAGGGATATGGGAGAGACCCAGTACTTC
CASRRDMGETQYF
>TRBD2|few|TRBV7-2|TRBJ2-7
TGTGCCAGCAGCGCGAGACTAGCGGGGACCTACGAGCAGTACTTC
CASSARLAGTYEQYF
>-|few|TRBV7-2|TRBJ1-1
TGTGCCAGCAGCTTAGCAGGACAGCTATTGAACACTGAAGCTTTCTTT
CASSLAGQLLNTEAFF
>-|many|TRBV7-6|TRBJ1-4
TGTGCCAGCAGCTTGGTCGTGGGAGGGGAAAAACTGTTTTTT
CASSLVVGGEKLFF
>TRBD2|-|TRBV24-1|TRBJ2-3
TGTGCCACCAGTGATTTCGCCCAGCTAGCGGGAGGGAAAGAAGATACGCAGTATTTT
CATSDFAQLAGGKEDTQYF
>-|few|TRBV12-3/TRBV12-4|TRBJ2-5
TGTGCCAGCAGTTTAGGGGGCACGGAGACCCAGTACTTC
CASSLGGTETQYF
>-|few|TRBV7-6|TRBJ1-1
TGTGCCAGCAGCTCACAGGAATTTAACACTGAAGCTTTCTTT
CASSSQEFNTEAFF
>TRBD1|-|TRBV9|TRBJ1-2
TGTGCCAGCAGCGTCCGGGACAGGGACCGAAATAACTATGGCTACACCTTC
CASSVRDRDRNNYGYTF
>-|-|TRBV6-2/TRBV6-3|TRBJ1-1
TGTGCCAGCAGTCGGACAGCTGCTGAAGCTTTCTTT
CASSRTAAEAFF
>-|-|TRBV11-2|TRBJ2-2
TGTGCCAGCAGCTTAGATGAACTAGCCGGGGAGCTGTTTTTT
CASSLDELAGELFF
>-|-|TRBV30|TRBJ2-7
TGTGCCTGGAGTGCCTCAGTGGTCCATGGGAGCGAGCAGTACTTC
CAWSASVVHGSEQYF
>TRBD2|once|TRBV11-2|TRBJ2-5
TGTGCCAGCAGCTTCCAGCGGGGGCAAGAGACCCAGTACTTC
CASSFQRGQETQYF
>-|few|TRBV20-1|TRBJ2-1
TGCAGTGCTAGACTGGAGTCGGCTGAGCAGTTCTTC
CSARLESAEQFF
>TRBD1|few|TRBV5-1|TRBJ1-3
TGCGCCAGCAGCACTGCCCCTGGACAGGCCGGAAACACCATATATTTT
CASSTAPGQAGNTIYF
>TRBD1|few|TRBV6-5|TRBJ1-1
TGTGCCAGCAGTTTCCAACAGGGGCCCATGAACACTGAAGCTTTCTTT
CASSFQQGPMNTEAFF
>-|-|TRBV5-5|TRBJ2-5
TGTGCCAGCAGCTTAGGTCCCGGGGGTGGGCAAGAGACCCAGTACTTC
CASSLGPGGGQETQYF